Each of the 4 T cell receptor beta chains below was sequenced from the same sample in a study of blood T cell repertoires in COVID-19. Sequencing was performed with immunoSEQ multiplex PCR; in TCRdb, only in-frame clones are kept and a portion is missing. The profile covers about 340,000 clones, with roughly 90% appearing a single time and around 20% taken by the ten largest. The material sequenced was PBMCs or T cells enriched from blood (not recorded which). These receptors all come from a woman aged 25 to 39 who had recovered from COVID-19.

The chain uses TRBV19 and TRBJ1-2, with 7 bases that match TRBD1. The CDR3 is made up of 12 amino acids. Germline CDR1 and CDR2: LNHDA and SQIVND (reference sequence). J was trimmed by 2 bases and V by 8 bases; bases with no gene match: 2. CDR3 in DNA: TGTGCCAGTTGGGGACAGAACTATGGCTACACCTTC. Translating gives CASWGQNYGYTF.

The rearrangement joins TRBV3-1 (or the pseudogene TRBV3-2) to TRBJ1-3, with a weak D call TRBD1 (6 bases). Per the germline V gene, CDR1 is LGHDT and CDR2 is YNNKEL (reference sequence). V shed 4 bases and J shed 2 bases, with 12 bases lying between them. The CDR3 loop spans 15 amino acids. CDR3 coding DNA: TGTGCCAGCAGCCCTGGGCCAGGGGCTGGAAACACCATATATTTT. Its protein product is CASSPGPGAGNTIYF.

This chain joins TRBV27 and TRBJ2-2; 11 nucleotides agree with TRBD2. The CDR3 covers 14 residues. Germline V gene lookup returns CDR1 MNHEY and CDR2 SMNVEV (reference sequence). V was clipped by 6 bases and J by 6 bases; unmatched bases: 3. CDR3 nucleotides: TGTGCCAGCAGCTTAGCGGGGGGGTCCGGGGAGCTGTTTTTT. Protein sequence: CASSLAGGSGELFF.

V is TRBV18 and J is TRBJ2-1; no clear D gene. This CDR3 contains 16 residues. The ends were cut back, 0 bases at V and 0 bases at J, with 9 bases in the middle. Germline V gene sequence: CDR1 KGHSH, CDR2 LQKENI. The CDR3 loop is CASSPPFPFSYNEQFF. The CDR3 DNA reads TGTGCCAGCTCACCACCGTTCCCTTTCTCCTACAATGAGCAGTTCTTC.